Shown below are 26 T cell receptor beta chains from a single sample sequenced in a study of blood T cell repertoires in COVID-19. The protocol was immunoSEQ multiplex PCR, while the TCRdb copy is restricted to in-frame clones and leaves out a portion. The sample shows about 370,000 clones, roughly nine tenths of them seen only once. The sequencing sample was made of peripheral blood. The receptors stem from a woman between 25 and 40 years old with COVID-19, enrolled during active disease.

This clone was seen a handful of times. The V gene is TRBV4-3, the J gene TRBJ2-3; TRBD2 is a possible D gene (6 bases). Germline V CDR1 and CDR2: LGHNA, YSLEER. The length of the CDR3 is 16 residues. V lost 0 bases and J 1 base, leaving 11 bases between the germline ends. The CDR3 DNA reads as TGCGCCAGCAGCCAAGATCTTTGGGGGGGCACAGATACGCAGTATTTT. Amino acid sequence: CASSQDLWGGTDTQYF.

This chain joins TRBV7-9 and TRBJ1-2; D unresolved. This CDR3 is built from 14 residues. V gave up 2 bases and J gave up 1 base, with 8 bases separating them. Germline CDR1 reads SEHNR; CDR2 reads FQNEAQ (reference sequence). The CDR3 protein is CASSLPGVNYGYTF. CDR3 DNA: TGTGCCAGCAGCTTACCGGGAGTTAACTATGGCTACACCTTC.

The V gene is TRBV18, the J gene TRBJ1-5; 12 nucleotides match TRBD1. Germline lookup yields CDR1 KGHSH and CDR2 LQKENI. The CDR3 totals 17 residues. Trimming removed 6 bases from V and 1 base from J; junction bases left unmatched: 7. CDR3 amino acids: CASSYRDRGPSNQPQHF. Here the CDR3 DNA reads TGTGCCAGCTCCTACCGGGACAGGGGGCCGAGCAATCAGCCCCAGCATTTT.

This clone was seen more than once but under ten times. The chain carries TRBV24-1 and TRBJ1-1; D might be TRBD1 (5 bases). The CDR3 sequence is 14 residues long. V lost 5 bases and J 0 bases, leaving 9 bases between the germline ends. The germline V gene has CDR1 KGHDR and CDR2 SFDVKD. CDR3 amino acids: CATSVGGVNTEAFF. CDR3 nucleotide sequence: TGTGCCACCAGTGTCGGAGGGGTGAACACTGAAGCTTTCTTT.

The rearrangement uses TRBV19 and TRBJ2-3; 10 bases are shared with TRBD2. The CDR3 has 16 residues. The germline CDR1 and CDR2 sequences are LNHDA and SQIVND (reference sequence). The V gene end was trimmed by 6 bases and the J gene end by 5 bases; junction bases not matched to a gene: 11. The DNA of the CDR3 is TGTGCCAGTAGCTCTACTAGCGGGATCTTTGAAGATACGCAGTATTTT. Translating gives CASSSTSGIFEDTQYF.

V usage is TRBV19 and J usage is TRBJ1-2; a possible D gene is TRBD1 (6 bases). The germline CDR1 and CDR2 sequences are LNHDA and SQIVND (reference sequence). V lost 4 bases, J lost 1 base, and 16 bases lay in between. The CDR3 loop spans 16 amino acids. CDR3 in amino acids: CASSTPTGRGNYGYTF. The CDR3 DNA is TGTGCCAGTAGTACCCCTACAGGGCGAGGTAACTATGGCTACACCTTC.

This sequence joins TRBV4-3 and TRBJ2-3, with D perhaps TRBD2 (5 bases). There are 17 residues in the CDR3. Germline loops: CDR1 LGHNA, CDR2 YSLEER. Between the trimmed V and J ends, which lost 1 base and 1 base, there was a span of 15 bases. CDR3 residues: CASSQGLVGRGTDTQYF. CDR3 nucleotide sequence: TGCGCCAGCAGCCAAGGATTAGTCGGGCGGGGCACAGATACGCAGTATTTT.

This chain links TRBV5-6 with TRBJ2-3; 8 positions match TRBD1. The CDR3 loop spans 15 amino acids. V was pared by 6 bases and J by 5 bases, with 11 bases of the junction left unmatched. Germline-derived CDR1 and CDR2 are SGHDT and YYEEEE. The CDR3 is CASTFLGQEEDTQYF. The DNA of the CDR3 is TGTGCCAGCACCTTTCTGGGACAGGAGGAAGATACGCAGTATTTT.

The chain recombines TRBV5-1 with TRBJ2-5; 10 positions agree with TRBD2. The germline CDR1 and CDR2 sequences are SGHRS and YFSETQ. The length of the CDR3 is 16 residues. The V segment lost 2 bases and the J segment 2 bases; nucleotides outside the gene matches: 6. For the CDR3, the DNA is TGCGCCAGCAGCTTAGGACTAGCGGAGAATCAAGAGACCCAGTACTTC. It yields the protein CASSLGLAENQETQYF.

V is TRBV7-2 and J is TRBJ2-5; TRBD2 aligns across 7 bases. The CDR3 sequence is 14 residues long. Germline loops: CDR1 SGHTA, CDR2 FQGNSA. V lost 4 bases and J lost 4; bases outside the gene matches: 6. CDR3 nucleotides: TGTGCCAGCAGCTCGCCCTGGGGGGGAGAGACCCAGTACTTC. The encoded protein is CASSSPWGGETQYF.

V and J are TRBV5-1 and TRBJ2-7; TRBD1 might be the D (5 bases). The germline CDR1 and CDR2 sequences are SGHRS and YFSETQ. This CDR3 is 13 amino acids long. V lost 2 bases, J lost 3 bases, and 9 bases lay in between. CDR3 loop: CASSFRGNYEQYF. CDR3 sequence (DNA): TGCGCCAGCAGCTTTAGGGGTAACTACGAGCAGTACTTC.

Of note for this clone: Distinct nucleotide sequences in the sample also encode this CDR3. V and J are TRBV7-8 and TRBJ2-7, with a possible D match to TRBD2 (5 bases). Germline V gene data show CDR1 as SGHVS and CDR2 as FQNEAQ. The CDR3 runs 14 residues. V lost 1 base and J lost 2, with 9 bases in between. CDR3 sequence reads: CASSLGSGTYEQYV. The CDR3 DNA follows: TGTGCCAGCAGCTTAGGATCCGGGACCTACGAGCAGTACGTC.

With respect to this clone: Other DNA sequences from this sample encode an identical CDR3 as well. V gene TRBV9 combines with J gene TRBJ2-1, with 11 bases identical to TRBD2. The CDR3 is 15 amino acids. The junction had 4 bases not matched to a gene; V was cut back by 2 bases and J by 6 bases. Germline-derived CDR1 and CDR2 are SGDLS and YYNGEE. CDR3 in amino acids: CASSVLAGGANEQFF. DNA of the CDR3: TGTGCCAGCAGCGTCCTAGCGGGGGGAGCCAATGAGCAGTTCTTC.

V is TRBV7-9 and J is TRBJ2-1; 8 bases fit TRBD1. In germline, CDR1 is SEHNR, CDR2 FQNEAQ (reference sequence). The trim removed 6 bases at V and 10 bases at J, leaving 5 bases unmatched. CDR3 length: 12 amino acids. CDR3 DNA sequence: TGTGCCAGCAGTTCAGGGGGCCGAGAGCAGTTCTTC. Amino acids: CASSSGGREQFF.

The J gene is TRBJ1-1, the V gene TRBV5-6, with D tentatively TRBD1 (5 bases). Trimming pared 0 bases from V and 3 bases from J, leaving 15 bases between. CDR1 and CDR2 (germline): SGHDT, YYEEEE. This CDR3 spans 16 amino acids. This chain's CDR3 is CASSLAAGYEDTEAFF. CDR3 coding DNA: TGTGCCAGCAGCTTGGCGGCAGGGTATGAGGACACTGAAGCTTTCTTT. The full variable domain, in which reference TRBV5-6 and TRBJ1-1 provide the parts outside the CDR3, is DAGVTQSPTHLIKTRGQQVTLRCSPKSGHDTVSWYQQALGQGPQFIFQYYEEEERQRGNFPDRFSGHQFPNYSSELNVNALLLGDSALYLCASSLAAGYEDTEAFFGQGTRLTVV.

V gene TRBV27 combines with J gene TRBJ1-1; D call uncertain. V lost 6 bases, J lost 10 bases, and 9 bases lay in between. Germline assignment: CDR1 MNHEY and CDR2 SMNVEV (reference sequence). The CDR3 is made up of 10 amino acids. The CDR3: CASRPLGAFF. In nucleotides, the CDR3 is TGTGCCAGCAGACCACTAGGAGCTTTCTTT.

This chain links TRBV3-1 (or the pseudogene TRBV3-2) with TRBJ1-5, with 9 bases fitting TRBD1. Trimming at V came to 4 bases and at J to 1 base, leaving 8 bases not matched to a gene. The CDR3 is 17 residues long. Germline V lookup: CDR1 LGHDT, CDR2 YNNKEL (reference sequence). In nucleotides, the CDR3 is TGTGCCAGCAGCCGAGGACAGGGGATTATGAGCAATCAGCCCCAGCATTTT. Protein sequence: CASSRGQGIMSNQPQHF.

The V gene is TRBV6-2 or TRBV6-3, the J gene TRBJ2-1, with no clear D. Germline V gene data show CDR1 as MNHEY and CDR2 as SVGEGT. Trimming shortened V by 2 bases and J by 9 bases, and 11 bases separated the two germline ends. The CDR3 length is 13 residues. Written as DNA, the CDR3 is TGTGCCAGCAGTTACCGTTCGGTTCTTGAGCAGTTCTTC. Translating gives CASSYRSVLEQFF.

The chain uses TRBV29-1 and TRBJ1-2; 11 positions agree with TRBD1. This CDR3 region has 14 residues. Germline V lookup: CDR1 SQVTM, CDR2 ANQGSEA. V shed 3 bases, J shed 2 bases, and the junction held 2 bases outside the gene matches. The CDR3: CSVDWDRGNYGYTF. CDR3 sequence (DNA): TGCAGCGTTGATTGGGACAGGGGGAACTATGGCTACACCTTC.

This chain connects TRBV6-2 or TRBV6-3 to TRBJ2-7; TRBD1 agrees at 10 bases. CDR3 length: 17 residues. The ends lost 2 bases at V and 2 bases at J; junction bases unmatched: 9. In germline, CDR1 is MNHEY, CDR2 SVGEGT. This CDR3 reads CASSYTSPGQGTYEQYF. The CDR3 nucleotides are TGTGCCAGCAGTTACACATCACCGGGACAGGGGACCTACGAGCAGTACTTC.

The chain has TRBV28 and TRBJ2-5; the match to TRBD2 covers 10 bases. Germline lookup yields CDR1 MDHEN and CDR2 SYDVKM. The CDR3 covers 16 residues. V shed 8 bases and J 6 bases; nucleotides not matched to a gene: 15. DNA for the CDR3: TGTGCCAGCCTGGTGGCGGGGCTAGCGGGGGAACAGACCCAGTACTTC. This encodes CASLVAGLAGEQTQYF.

V and J are TRBV6-5 and TRBJ1-4, with TRBD1 matching over 9 bases. The ends lost 0 bases at V and 7 bases at J; junction bases unmatched: 6. The CDR3 runs to 16 residues. Germline V gene lookup returns CDR1 MNHEY and CDR2 SVGAGI. The chain's CDR3 is CASSYSGQGGPEKLFF. The DNA for the CDR3 is TGTGCCAGCAGTTACTCGGGACAGGGAGGTCCTGAAAAACTGTTTTTT.

The chain joins TRBV4-3 to TRBJ1-4; 10 nucleotides match TRBD1. This CDR3 is built from 15 residues. Germline trimming cut 4 bases from V and 3 bases from J; bases unmatched to any gene: 2. Germline V gives CDR1 LGHNA, CDR2 YSLEER. The CDR3 coding sequence is TGCGCCAGCAGCCGCGGGACAGGGGCTAATGAAAAACTGTTTTTT. It encodes CASSRGTGANEKLFF.

The chain carries TRBV30 and TRBJ1-2; D might be TRBD1 (6 bases). CDR3 length equals 14 residues. V lost 2 bases and J 6 bases, leaving 16 bases between the germline ends. CDR1 and CDR2 (germline): GTSNPN, SVGIG (reference sequence). CDR3 sequence: CAWSIRGLSDGYTF. The CDR3 bases are TGTGCCTGGAGTATCAGGGGTTTGTCGGATGGCTACACCTTC.

This chain uses TRBV11-3 with TRBJ1-1; 7 nucleotides agree with TRBD1. This CDR3 spans 14 amino acids. V shed 4 bases, J shed 5 bases, and the junction held 7 bases outside the gene matches. Germline CDR1 and CDR2: SGHNT and YENEEA. DNA of the CDR3: TGTGCCAGCAGCTCTGGGACAGCGGGTACTGAAGCTTTCTTT. It is translated as CASSSGTAGTEAFF.

The rearrangement links TRBV7-8 to TRBJ2-7; 13 bases align to TRBD2. The CDR3 runs to 16 residues. Unmatched junction bases numbered 8, after V lost 5 bases and J lost 4 bases. Germline CDR1 and CDR2: SGHVS and FQNEAQ. The chain's CDR3 is CASSRGTSGKQYEQYF. The CDR3 nucleotides read TGTGCCAGCAGCCGAGGGACTAGCGGGAAACAATACGAGCAGTACTTC.